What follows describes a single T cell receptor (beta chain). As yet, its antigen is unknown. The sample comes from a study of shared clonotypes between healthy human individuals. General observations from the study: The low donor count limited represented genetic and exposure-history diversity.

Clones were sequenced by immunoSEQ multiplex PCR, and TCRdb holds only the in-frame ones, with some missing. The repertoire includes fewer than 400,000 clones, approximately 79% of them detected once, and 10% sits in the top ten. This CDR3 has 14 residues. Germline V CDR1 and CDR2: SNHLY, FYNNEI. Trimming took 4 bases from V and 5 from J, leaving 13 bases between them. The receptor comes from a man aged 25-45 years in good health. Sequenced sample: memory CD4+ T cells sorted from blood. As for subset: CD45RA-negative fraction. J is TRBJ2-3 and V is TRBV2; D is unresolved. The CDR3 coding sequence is TGTGCCAGCAGTGTTTTGAGTGTCGGAGATACGCAGTATTTT. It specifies CASSVLSVGDTQYF. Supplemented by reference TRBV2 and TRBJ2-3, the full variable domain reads EPEVTQTPSHQVTQMGQEVILRCVPISNHLYFYWYRQILGQKVEFLVSFYNNEISEKSEIFDDQFSVERPDGSNFTLKIRSTKLEDSAMYFCASSVLSVGDTQYFGPGTRLTVL.